Each of the 2 T cell receptor beta chains below was sequenced from the same sample in a study of cytomegalovirus exposure and HLA in healthy donors. The PCR had 60 Vbeta and 13 Jbeta primers. Method: immunoSEQ multiplex PCR; TCRdb's copy keeps in-frame clones and lacks some. The sample contains about 160,000 clones, 70% to 80% of which appear only once. Sequencing used PBMCs. These receptors were taken from a human donor in good health.

This clone has a handful of counts. The chain is built from TRBV11-3 and TRBJ2-3; D unresolved. CDR3 length: 12 amino acids. Deletions cut 2 bases from V and 6 bases from J, with 6 bases between. Per the germline V gene, CDR1 is SGHNT and CDR2 is YENEEA. The CDR3 DNA sequence: TGTGCCAGCAGCTTATCGCAGGATACGCAGTATTTT. This translates into CASSLSQDTQYF. The full variable domain, its missing parts supplied by reference TRBV11-3 and TRBJ2-3, is EAGVVQSPRYKIIEKKQPVAFWCNPISGHNTLYWYLQNLGQGPELLIRYENEEAVDDSQLPKDRFSAERLKGVDSTLKIQPAELGDSAVYLCASSLSQDTQYFGPGTRLTVL.

The V call is TRBV12-5, the J call TRBJ1-1; 7 positions agree with TRBD1. V gave up 6 bases and J gave up 8 bases; unmatched junction bases: 9. The CDR3 consists of 13 residues. Germline assignment: CDR1 LGHNT and CDR2 FRNRAP. CDR3 in DNA: TGTGCTAGTGGGATAAGCGGACAGGTCGAAGCTTTCTTT. This codes for CASGISGQVEAFF. The full variable domain, in which reference TRBV12-5 and TRBJ1-1 provide the parts outside the CDR3, is DARVTQTPRHKVTEMGQEVTMRCQPILGHNTVFWYRQTMMQGLELLAYFRNRAPLDDSGMPKDRFSAEMPDATLATLKIQPSEPRDSAVYFCASGISGQVEAFFGQGTRLTVV.